Presented here are 20 T cell receptor beta chains from one specimen sequenced in a study of blood T cell repertoires in COVID-19. Produced via immunoSEQ multiplex PCR; TCRdb's table is partial and in-frame only. Of roughly 120,000 clones listed, around four fifths were seen once; the top ten hold 2% to 2.5%. What was sequenced was peripheral blood. The receptors derive from a man under 40 with acute or convalescent COVID-19.

Points on this clone: Mismatch with germline at one junction end may stem from a read error. This chain connects TRBV7-7 to TRBJ2-7; TRBD2 aligns across 9 bases. Germline values: CDR1 SSHAT, CDR2 FNYEAQ (reference sequence). The CDR3 loop spans 19 amino acids. The CDR3 sequence is CASSLSRRLAGPQSYEQYF. The CDR3 DNA is TGTGCTAGCAGCTTATCGAGAAGGCTAGCGGGGCCCCAATCCTACGAGCAGTACTTC.

This chain uses TRBV11-3 with TRBJ2-3; a possible D gene is TRBD1 (5 bases). Trimming took 0 bases from V and 4 from J, leaving 8 bases between them. The germline gives CDR1 SGHNT, CDR2 YENEEA. CDR3 length: 14 amino acids. The CDR3 here is CASSLDRQSDTQYF. CDR3 DNA sequence: TGTGCCAGCAGCTTAGATCGACAGTCAGATACGCAGTATTTT.

This chain links TRBV11-2 with TRBJ2-5, with TRBD1 matching over 7 bases. Germline CDR1 and CDR2: SGHAT and FQNNGV. The CDR3 is 15 amino acids. After removal of 5 bases from V and 1 base from J, the junction contained 7 bases not matched to a gene. CDR3 region: CASSMWDSPQETQYF. As DNA, the CDR3 is TGTGCCAGCAGCATGTGGGACAGCCCCCAAGAGACCCAGTACTTC.

The genes are TRBV6-5 and TRBJ1-1; maybe TRBD1 (6 bases). This CDR3 region has 15 residues. V was trimmed by 7 bases and J by 2 bases, leaving 17 bases between them. The germline V gene encodes CDR1 MNHEY and CDR2 SVGAGI. The CDR3 loop is CASIRGRGPNTEAFF. DNA of the CDR3: TGTGCCAGCATAAGGGGCAGGGGCCCTAACACTGAAGCTTTCTTT.

This chain links TRBV7-9 with TRBJ2-1; 9 bases agree with TRBD2. The length of the CDR3 is 15 residues. Trimming took 1 base from V and 9 from J; bases not matched to a gene: 7. The V gene's germline CDR1 is SEHNR and CDR2 FQNEAQ (reference sequence). CDR3 bases: TGTGCCAGCAGCTTAGATGGCGGGAGGGCCAGTGAGCAGTTCTTC. Amino acids: CASSLDGGRASEQFF.

The chain combines TRBV30 with TRBJ1-2; D ambiguous. V gave up 0 bases and J gave up 2 bases, with 10 bases separating them. The CDR3 length is 14 residues. The germline V gene has CDR1 GTSNPN and CDR2 SVGIG (reference sequence). CDR3 nucleotide sequence: TGTGCCTGGAGTGTATCCGGGATCAACTATGGCTACACCTTC. This sequence encodes CAWSVSGINYGYTF. The full variable domain, completed using reference TRBV30 and TRBJ1-2, is SQTIHQWPATLVQPVGSPLSLECTVEGTSNPNLYWYRQAAGRGLQLLFYSVGIGQISSEVPQNLSASRPQDRQFILSSKKLLLSDSGFYLCAWSVSGINYGYTFGSGTRLTVV.

V gene TRBV13 combines with J gene TRBJ2-1, with D possibly TRBD1 on 6 matching bases. Deletions cut 1 base from V and 0 bases from J, with 7 bases between. The CDR3 runs to 15 residues. Germline-derived CDR1 and CDR2 are PRHDT and FYEKMQ (reference sequence). In DNA, the CDR3 is TGTGCCAGCAGCTTAGAGGGACACTCCTACAATGAGCAGTTCTTC. Amino acid sequence: CASSLEGHSYNEQFF.

This clone has only one observation. The rearrangement uses TRBV9 and TRBJ2-2; D possibly corresponds to TRBD1 (5 bases). V lost 0 bases and J 4 bases, leaving 10 bases between the germline ends. The CDR3 runs 15 residues. CDR1 is SGDLS and CDR2 is YYNGEE in the germline V gene. CDR3 in DNA: TGTGCCAGCAGCGTAGGGGGCGGCCTCACCGGGGAGCTGTTTTTT. This gives the protein CASSVGGGLTGELFF.

This clone came up a few times. The chain employs TRBV11-1 and TRBJ1-1; TRBD1 is a possible D gene (6 bases). Per germline, CDR1 SGHAT and CDR2 FQDESV (reference sequence). V was pared by 3 bases and J by 4 bases, with 15 bases between. This CDR3 comprises 15 residues. The CDR3 region is CASSFPGVEVTEAFF. CDR3 sequence (DNA): TGTGCCAGCAGCTTCCCAGGGGTAGAGGTCACTGAAGCTTTCTTT.

This chain joins TRBV19 and TRBJ2-3; weak D call: TRBD2 (6 bases). Trimming removed 5 bases from V and 1 base from J, with 19 bases in between. The CDR3 spans 17 residues. In germline, CDR1 is LNHDA, CDR2 SQIVND (reference sequence). The chain's CDR3 is CASSPRLTSRGTDTQYF. The CDR3 bases are TGTGCCAGTAGTCCGCGCCTGACTAGTAGGGGCACAGATACGCAGTATTTT.

With respect to this clone: One end of the junction does not line up with germline, which may come from a read error. The genes are TRBV7-7 and TRBJ2-5; 7 bases map to TRBD1. This CDR3 has 13 residues. The germline gives CDR1 SSHAT, CDR2 FNYEAQ (reference sequence). CDR3 sequence reads: CASSLAQGETQYF. The CDR3 bases are TGTGCTAGCAGCTTAGCACAGGGGGAGACCCAGTACTTC.

The rearrangement links TRBV5-6 to TRBJ1-1; 9 nucleotides match TRBD1. This CDR3 comprises 16 residues. Unmatched junction bases numbered 11, after V lost 3 bases and J lost 5 bases. CDR1 SGHDT and CDR2 YYEEEE come from the germline V gene. This chain's CDR3 is CASSSVTQGARTEAFF. CDR3 in DNA: TGTGCCAGCAGCTCAGTTACACAGGGGGCGCGGACTGAAGCTTTCTTT. Based on the CDR3 plus reference TRBV5-6 and TRBJ1-1, the full variable domain is DAGVTQSPTHLIKTRGQQVTLRCSPKSGHDTVSWYQQALGQGPQFIFQYYEEEERQRGNFPDRFSGHQFPNYSSELNVNALLLGDSALYLCASSSVTQGARTEAFFGQGTRLTVV.

The chain combines TRBV7-9 with TRBJ2-2; 13 nucleotides align to TRBD2. After removal of 5 bases from V and 0 bases from J, the junction contained 3 bases not matched to a gene. This CDR3 has 17 amino acids. In germline, CDR1 is SEHNR, CDR2 FQNEAQ (reference sequence). CDR3 sequence reads: CASSRTSGGPNTGELFF. CDR3 nucleotide sequence: TGTGCCAGCAGCCGGACTAGCGGGGGCCCGAACACCGGGGAGCTGTTTTTT.

The chain links TRBV18 to TRBJ2-1, with 9 bases lining up with TRBD1. The V and J ends lost 1 base and 5 bases, in that order; junction bases with no gene match: 3. The V gene's germline CDR1 is KGHSH and CDR2 LQKENI. CDR3 length: 15 amino acids. DNA of the CDR3: TGTGCCAGCTCACCACGACAGGGGGGACACAATGAGCAGTTCTTC. Protein product: CASSPRQGGHNEQFF.

The V call is TRBV30, the J call TRBJ2-2; TRBD2 agrees at 12 bases. After removal of 2 bases from V and 6 bases from J, the junction contained 4 bases not matched to a gene. Germline V gene data show CDR1 as GTSNPN and CDR2 as SVGIG (reference sequence). The CDR3 extends over 15 amino acids. The CDR3 here is CAWSPLAGGPGELFF. The DNA of the CDR3 is TGTGCCTGGAGTCCCCTAGCGGGGGGGCCCGGGGAGCTGTTTTTT.

The CDR3 coding sequence is TGTGCCAGCAGCGAGACAGGTACGGATACGCAGTATTTT. Translated, it gives CASSETGTDTQYF. V gene TRBV9 combines with J gene TRBJ2-3; D may be TRBD1 (6 bases). Germline values: CDR1 SGDLS, CDR2 YYNGEE. CDR3 length: 13 residues. Deletions cut 3 bases from V and 6 bases from J, with 11 bases between.

The rearrangement joins TRBV11-2 to TRBJ2-1; 9 bases are a match to TRBD1. The junction had 17 bases not matched to a gene; V was cut back by 5 bases and J by 6 bases. This CDR3 region has 18 residues. Germline V CDR1 and CDR2: SGHAT, FQNNGV. The CDR3 bases are TGTGCCAGCAGCCGACGTAACGTCGGGACAGGGATTAGCAATGAGCAGTTCTTC. Its translation: CASSRRNVGTGISNEQFF. Filled out from reference TRBV11-2 and TRBJ2-1, the complete variable domain reads EAGVAQSPRYKIIEKRQSVAFWCNPISGHATLYWYQQILGQGPKLLIQFQNNGVVDDSQLPKDRFSAERLKGVDSTLKIQPAKLEDSAVYLCASSRRNVGTGISNEQFFGPGTRLTVL.

V gene TRBV12-5 combines with J gene TRBJ2-3; 9 nucleotides align to TRBD2. V shed 1 base and J 3 bases; nucleotides not matched to a gene: 2. This CDR3 spans 15 amino acids. Germline CDR1 and CDR2: LGHNT and FRNRAP. CDR3 sequence reads: CASGLESGRTDTQYF. Written as DNA, the CDR3 is TGTGCTAGTGGTTTGGAAAGCGGGAGGACAGATACGCAGTATTTT.

The V and J genes are TRBV5-4 and TRBJ2-1, with 8 bases fitting TRBD2. The germline V gene encodes CDR1 SGHNT and CDR2 YYREEE (reference sequence). V was pared by 5 bases and J by 0 bases, with 4 bases of the junction left unmatched. This CDR3 is 15 amino acids long. The CDR3 sequence: CASRHSGASYNEQFF. DNA for the CDR3: TGTGCCAGCAGACATAGCGGGGCCTCCTACAATGAGCAGTTCTTC.

J is TRBJ2-2 and V is TRBV4-1; tentatively, D is TRBD1 (6 bases). Trimming pared 0 bases from V and 6 bases from J, leaving 11 bases between. There are 15 residues in the CDR3. Germline assignment: CDR1 MGHRA and CDR2 YSYEKL. The CDR3 DNA sequence: TGCGCCAGCAGCCAAGATCACAGGGAAGCCGGGGAGCTGTTTTTT. Translation: CASSQDHREAGELFF.